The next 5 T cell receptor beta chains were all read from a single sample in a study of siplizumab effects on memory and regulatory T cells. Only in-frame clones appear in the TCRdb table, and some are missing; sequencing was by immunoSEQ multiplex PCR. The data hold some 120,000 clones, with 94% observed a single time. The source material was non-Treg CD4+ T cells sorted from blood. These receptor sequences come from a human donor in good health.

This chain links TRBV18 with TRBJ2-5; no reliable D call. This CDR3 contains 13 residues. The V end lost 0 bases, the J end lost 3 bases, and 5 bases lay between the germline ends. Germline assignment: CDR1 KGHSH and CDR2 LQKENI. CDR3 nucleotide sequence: TGTGCCAGCTCACCACCAGGCGAAGAGACCCAGTACTTC. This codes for CASSPPGEETQYF.

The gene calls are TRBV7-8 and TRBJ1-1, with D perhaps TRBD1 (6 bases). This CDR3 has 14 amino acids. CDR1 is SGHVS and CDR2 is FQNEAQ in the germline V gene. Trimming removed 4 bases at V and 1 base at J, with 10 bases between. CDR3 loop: CASSSRGTNTEAFF. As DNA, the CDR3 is TGTGCCAGCAGCTCCAGGGGTACGAACACTGAAGCTTTCTTT.

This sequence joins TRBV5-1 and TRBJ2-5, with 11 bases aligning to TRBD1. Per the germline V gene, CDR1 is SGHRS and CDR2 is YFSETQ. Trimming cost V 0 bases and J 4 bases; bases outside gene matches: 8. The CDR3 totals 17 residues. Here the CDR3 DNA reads TGCGCCAGCAGCTTGGTCCCGGGACAGGGGGTCGGAGAGACCCAGTACTTC. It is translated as CASSLVPGQGVGETQYF.

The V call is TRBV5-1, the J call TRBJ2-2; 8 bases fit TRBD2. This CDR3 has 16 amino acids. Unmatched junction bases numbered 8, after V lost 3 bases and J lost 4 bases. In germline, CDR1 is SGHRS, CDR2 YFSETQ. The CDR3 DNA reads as TGCGCCAGCAGCTGGAGCGGGGGTGCGAGCACCGGGGAGCTGTTTTTT. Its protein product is CASSWSGGASTGELFF.

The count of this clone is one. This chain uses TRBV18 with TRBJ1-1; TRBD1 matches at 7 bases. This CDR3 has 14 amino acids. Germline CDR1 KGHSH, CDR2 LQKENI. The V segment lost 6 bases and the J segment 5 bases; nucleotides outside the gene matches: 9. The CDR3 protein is CASSPGTERTEAFF. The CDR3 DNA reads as TGTGCCAGCTCTCCCGGGACAGAAAGGACTGAAGCTTTCTTT.